Sequencing of this T cell receptor beta chain was carried out in a study of radiation and T cells in renal cell carcinoma. Study in general: Nephrectomy followed 15 Gy stereotactic body radiation by 4 weeks.

Trimming removed 5 bases from V and 6 bases from J; junction bases left unmatched: 5. Germline CDR1 and CDR2: SGHRS and YFSETQ. The CDR3 length is 15 residues. Sequencing used immunoSEQ multiplex PCR; TCRdb keeps in-frame clones, though not all of them. The sample includes about 150,000 clones, approximately 91% of them seen just once. Whole-study results and caveats: In blood, top tumor clones expanded by 2 weeks, shrinking by 4.

Concerning this clone: The antigen is not known.

The time point denotes: baseline pretreatment blood. Indicated treatment: 15 Gy SBRT to primary tumor, nephrectomy 4 weeks later. After SBRT, blood was collected at 2 and 4 weeks, plus baseline. The tumor was a clear cell renal cell carcinoma. This receptor was obtained from a woman aged 50 to 60 with renal cell carcinoma. J is TRBJ2-1 and V is TRBV5-1, with 13 nucleotides matching TRBD2. Here the sequenced sample was blood, taken from a patient whose treatment included radiotherapy and nephrectomy. CDR3 loop: CASSTLAGGLNEQFF. In DNA, the CDR3 is TGCGCCAGCAGTACACTAGCGGGGGGGCTCAATGAGCAGTTCTTC.